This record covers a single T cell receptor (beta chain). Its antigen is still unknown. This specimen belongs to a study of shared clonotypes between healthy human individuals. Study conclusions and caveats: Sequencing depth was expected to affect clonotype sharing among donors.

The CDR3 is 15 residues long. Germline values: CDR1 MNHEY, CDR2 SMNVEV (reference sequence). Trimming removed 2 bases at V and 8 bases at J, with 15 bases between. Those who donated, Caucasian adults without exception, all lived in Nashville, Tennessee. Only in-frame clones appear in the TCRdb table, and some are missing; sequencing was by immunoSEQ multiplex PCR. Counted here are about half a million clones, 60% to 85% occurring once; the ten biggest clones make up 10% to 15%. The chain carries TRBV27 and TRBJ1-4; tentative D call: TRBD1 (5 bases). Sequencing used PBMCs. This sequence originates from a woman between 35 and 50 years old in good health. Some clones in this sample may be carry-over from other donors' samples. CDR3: CASSLSAGYNEKLFF. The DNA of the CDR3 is TGTGCCAGCAGTTTAAGTGCAGGGTACAACGAAAAACTGTTTTTT.